This T cell receptor (beta chain) was sequenced for a study of identical twins. Every donor was a healthy Caucasian. Germline assignment: CDR1 SEHNR and CDR2 FQNEAQ (reference sequence). The CDR3 sequence is 16 residues long. With 6 bases removed from V and 0 bases from J, the gap between germline ends came to 17 bases. MiXCR, applied by TCRdb to the 5' RACE reads, yields one record per CDR3 protein. The sample consists of some 500,000 distinct CDR3 sequences, 9.6% of them appearing once. These data also formed part of another study, on yellow fever vaccine responses in identical twins.

This chain uses TRBV7-9 with TRBJ1-2; a possible D gene is TRBD1 (6 bases). The receptor was isolated from a woman younger than 35 in good health. Material: PBMCs. DNA of the CDR3: TGTGCCAGCAGGCGTTTAGGGGGATCCCCTAACTATGGCTACACCTTC. Amino acid sequence: CASRRLGGSPNYGYTF.